One sample yielded the 27 T cell receptor beta chains listed below, sequenced in a study of graft-versus-host responses after intestinal transplantation (TCRdb year 2021). These receptors have no identified antigens. Library preparation was by the immunoSEQ multiplex PCR assay. Not all clones reach the TCRdb copy of this immuneACCESS table, which keeps in-frame sequences only. Checked studies attribute under half of the gap to unresolved V genes and leave the rest unexplained. The table for this sample lists 45,000 to 50,000 clones; over 90% of them were counted only once. Roughly 2.5% of the sample rests with the top ten. The sample's time point label is to be understood as: cells obtained before transplantation from donor or recipient. Source: unstimulated CD4+ T cells sorted from spleen or lymph node cells, taken before transplant. These receptor sequences come from a human donor who was the organ donor for an intestinal transplant.

The chain carries TRBV10-1 and TRBJ1-5, with D possibly TRBD1 on 6 matching bases. The V gene lost 4 bases and the J gene lost 4 bases, with 11 bases spanning the gap. The CDR3 is made up of 14 amino acids. Germline V gives CDR1 WNHNN, CDR2 SYGVQD (reference sequence). CDR3 protein: CASSGRDINQPQHF. Here the CDR3 DNA reads TGCGCCAGCAGTGGGAGGGACATAAATCAGCCCCAGCATTTT.

V is TRBV5-5 and J is TRBJ2-4; D is uncertain. This CDR3 contains 13 residues. Per the germline V gene, CDR1 is SGHKS and CDR2 is YYEKEE (reference sequence). V was pared by 4 bases and J by 2 bases, with 7 bases between. DNA of the CDR3: TGTGCCAGCAGCCCGAATTCCAAAAACATTCAGTACTTC. This codes for CASSPNSKNIQYF.

The chain employs TRBV9 and TRBJ2-2; 12 bases line up with TRBD2. CDR1 SGDLS and CDR2 YYNGEE come from the germline V gene. There are 16 residues in the CDR3. Trimming took 4 bases from V and 7 from J; bases not matched to a gene: 8. The CDR3 here is CASSLRLAGVGGELFF. CDR3 in DNA: TGTGCCAGCAGCCTACGACTAGCGGGAGTTGGCGGGGAGCTGTTTTTT.

The rearrangement uses TRBV4-1 and TRBJ1-4; possible D gene TRBD1, 5 bases. The V end was cut by 5 bases, the J end by 0 bases, with 10 bases between. CDR3 length: 15 amino acids. Germline loops: CDR1 MGHRA, CDR2 YSYEKL. The CDR3 DNA is TGCGCCAGCAGCATGGGACGTTCAACTAATGAAAAACTGTTTTTT. It translates to CASSMGRSTNEKLFF.

This chain joins TRBV7-2 and TRBJ2-3; 10 nucleotides line up with TRBD2. Germline V gene data show CDR1 as SGHTA and CDR2 as FQGNSA. This CDR3 is built from 19 residues. Unmatched junction bases numbered 11, after V lost 2 bases and J lost 0 bases. DNA for the CDR3: TGTGCCAGCAGCTTATGGGGATTAAGGACTAGCGGAAGCACAGATACGCAGTATTTT. Amino acid sequence: CASSLWGLRTSGSTDTQYF.

This chain's CDR3 is CASSMTSGETQYF. The DNA for the CDR3 is TGTGCCAGTAGTATGACTAGCGGAGAGACCCAGTACTTC. This chain uses TRBV19 with TRBJ2-5; 9 bases align to TRBD2. The CDR3 consists of 13 residues. CDR1 is LNHDA, CDR2 SQIVND, per germline (reference sequence). Trimming removed 3 bases from V and 4 bases from J; junction bases left unmatched: 0.

This clone was seen a few times. The sample carries other DNA sequences with the same CDR3. The rearrangement joins TRBV5-1 to TRBJ2-1, with 7 positions matching TRBD2. This CDR3 has 15 amino acids. V lost 0 bases and J lost 5; bases outside the gene matches: 5. Germline V gives CDR1 SGHRS, CDR2 YFSETQ. CDR3: CASSLGPRGDNEQFF. DNA for the CDR3: TGCGCCAGCAGCTTGGGGCCTCGGGGGGACAATGAGCAGTTCTTC.

J is TRBJ2-5 and V is TRBV7-2, with 14 bases identical to TRBD2. This CDR3 contains 16 residues. Germline-derived CDR1 and CDR2 are SGHTA and FQGNSA. J gave up 2 bases and V 1 base, and 0 bases lay outside the gene matches. The CDR3 nucleotides read TGTGCCAGCAGCTTAGGACTAGCGGGAGGGCAAGAGACCCAGTACTTC. The encoded protein is CASSLGLAGGQETQYF.

The chain carries TRBV19 and TRBJ2-6; 9 positions agree with TRBD1. Germline loops: CDR1 LNHDA, CDR2 SQIVND (reference sequence). J was trimmed by 3 bases and V by 5 bases; bases with no gene match: 8. This CDR3 has 17 residues. CDR3 sequence (DNA): TGTGCCAGTAGTCCTTCCGGGACAGGGTTTGGGGCCAACGTCCTGACTTTC. It yields the protein CASSPSGTGFGANVLTF.

Concerning this clone itself: Germline and junction disagree at one end, which may indicate a read error. The CDR3 coding sequence is TGTGCCAGTAGTATAGATCTTAGCGGGAGCAACACCAGGGAGCTGTTTTTT. Translated, it gives CASSIDLSGSNTRELFF. The rearrangement links TRBV19 to TRBJ2-2; 9 nucleotides line up with TRBD2. The germline CDR1 and CDR2 sequences are LNHDA and SQIVND (reference sequence). The CDR3 spans 17 residues. The whole variable domain, remainder taken from reference TRBV19 and TRBJ2-2, is DGGITQSPKYLFRKEGQNVTLSCEQNLNHDAMYWYRQDPGQGLRLIYYSQIVNDFQKGDIAEGYSVSREKKESFPLTVTSAQKNPTAFYLCASSIDLSGSNTRELFFGEGSRLTVL.

V and J are TRBV4-1 and TRBJ2-3, with D perhaps being TRBD1 or TRBD2 (5 bases each). The CDR3 consists of 15 residues. The V and J ends lost 5 bases and 5 bases respectively, with 17 bases between them. From germline, CDR1 is MGHRA and CDR2 YSYEKL. CDR3 nucleotides: TGCGCCAGCAGCTTTCGAGGGCCTAGGGGAGATACGCAGTATTTT. Translating gives CASSFRGPRGDTQYF.

The chain links TRBV27 to TRBJ2-3, with unresolved D. The CDR3 consists of 13 residues. Germline V lookup: CDR1 MNHEY, CDR2 SMNVEV (reference sequence). Trimming shortened V by 5 bases and J by 0 bases, and 6 bases separated the two germline ends. The CDR3 coding sequence is TGTGCCAGCAGTAGAGATAGCACAGATACGCAGTATTTT. Encoded protein: CASSRDSTDTQYF.

As regards this clone: Additional DNA sequences in this sample encode the identical CDR3. The CDR3 DNA follows: TGCAGCGTTGAAGGTTCTGGAAACACCATATATTTT. As protein: CSVEGSGNTIYF. This chain connects TRBV29-1 to TRBJ1-3, with D unresolved. CDR1 and CDR2 from the germline V gene are SQVTM and ANQGSEA. The CDR3 is 12 amino acids. V was clipped by 1 base and J by 1 base, with 2 bases between them.

The chain joins TRBV28 to TRBJ2-7, with D perhaps matching TRBD2 (6 bases). Germline lookup yields CDR1 MDHEN and CDR2 SYDVKM. The CDR3 covers 14 residues. V was cut by 3 bases and J by 5 bases, with 14 bases left in between. DNA of the CDR3: TGTGCCAGCAGTTTGCCTAATCGGAGGGACGAGCAGTACTTC. The encoded protein is CASSLPNRRDEQYF.

This clone was observed a single time. The rearrangement joins TRBV19 to TRBJ2-1; 8 bases align to TRBD2. The CDR3 loop spans 14 amino acids. Germline CDR1 reads LNHDA; CDR2 reads SQIVND (reference sequence). With 7 bases clipped from V and 9 bases from J, the junction kept 11 bases outside the gene matches. As DNA, the CDR3 is TGTGCCAGTATGGGACTAGGGGACCGTCTTGAGCAGTTCTTC. The encoded protein is CASMGLGDRLEQFF. The whole variable domain, remainder taken from reference TRBV19 and TRBJ2-1, is DGGITQSPKYLFRKEGQNVTLSCEQNLNHDAMYWYRQDPGQGLRLIYYSQIVNDFQKGDIAEGYSVSREKKESFPLTVTSAQKNPTAFYLCASMGLGDRLEQFFGPGTRLTVL.

The CDR3 region is CASSKGQGYEQYF. DNA of the CDR3: TGTGCCAGTAGTAAGGGACAGGGATACGAGCAGTACTTC. The V and J genes are TRBV19 and TRBJ2-7, with TRBD1 matching 9 bases. The trim removed 4 bases at V and 4 bases at J, leaving 2 bases unmatched. Germline assignment: CDR1 LNHDA and CDR2 SQIVND (reference sequence). The CDR3 runs 13 residues. Complete variable domain (other parts from reference TRBV19 and TRBJ2-7): DGGITQSPKYLFRKEGQNVTLSCEQNLNHDAMYWYRQDPGQGLRLIYYSQIVNDFQKGDIAEGYSVSREKKESFPLTVTSAQKNPTAFYLCASSKGQGYEQYFGPGTRLTVT.

The rearrangement uses TRBV9 and TRBJ2-5; 11 bases map to TRBD2. The J call is doubtful: the DNA matches TRBJ2-7 better. The CDR3 runs 22 residues. CDR1 SGDLS and CDR2 YYNGEE come from the germline V gene. The CDR3 region is CASSVGPDAGGLAGGLSYEQYF. In DNA form, the CDR3 reads TGTGCCAGCAGCGTAGGTCCGGACGCCGGGGGGCTAGCGGGAGGTCTCTCCTACGAGCAGTACTTC.

The V call is TRBV6-1, the J call TRBJ2-4, with no clear D. V lost 4 bases, J lost 7 bases, and 8 bases lay in between. The CDR3 spans 12 residues. CDR1 is MNHNS, CDR2 SASEGT, per germline. As DNA, the CDR3 is TGTGCCAGCAGTGTCAGTGGTAACATTCAGTACTTC. It translates to CASSVSGNIQYF.

The V gene is TRBV28, the J gene TRBJ2-5; the D is unclear. Germline CDR1 MDHEN, CDR2 SYDVKM. Trimming pared 3 bases from V and 1 base from J, leaving 6 bases between. The length of the CDR3 is 13 residues. The CDR3 spells CASSLTRQETQYF. The DNA for the CDR3 is TGTGCCAGCAGTTTGACCCGCCAAGAGACCCAGTACTTC.

V and J are TRBV5-1 and TRBJ1-2; 10 bases are shared with TRBD1. The CDR3 loop spans 15 amino acids. Germline-derived CDR1 and CDR2 are SGHRS and YFSETQ. V gave up 1 base and J gave up 2 bases; unmatched junction bases: 2. The chain's CDR3 is CASSLTGQGNYGYTF. Written as DNA, the CDR3 is TGCGCCAGCAGCTTGACGGGACAGGGGAACTATGGCTACACCTTC.

CDR3 amino acids: CASSRRDSSYEQYF. As DNA, the CDR3 is TGTGCCAGCAGTAGACGGGACAGCTCCTACGAGCAGTACTTC. This chain connects TRBV4-2 to TRBJ2-7; TRBD1 matches at 7 bases. CDR1 LGHNA and CDR2 YNFKEQ come from the germline V gene. This CDR3 spans 14 amino acids. Trimming at V came to 6 bases and at J to 0 bases, leaving 5 bases not matched to a gene.

J is TRBJ1-5 and V is TRBV28; no definite D call. This CDR3 is built from 12 residues. Germline CDR1 reads MDHEN; CDR2 reads SYDVKM. V was trimmed by 1 base and J by 5 bases, leaving 3 bases between them. The chain's CDR3 is CASSLSYQPQHF. The CDR3 nucleotides read TGTGCCAGCAGTTTATCTTATCAGCCCCAGCATTTT.

J is TRBJ2-2 and V is TRBV7-9; the D call may be TRBD1 or TRBD2 (5 bases each). Germline V gene sequence: CDR1 SEHNR, CDR2 FQNEAQ (reference sequence). This CDR3 comprises 13 residues. The V end was cut by 7 bases, the J end by 6 bases, with 12 bases between. The CDR3 DNA reads as TGTGCCAGCACCACCTCGGGGCCCGGGGAGCTGTTTTTT. Translation gives CASTTSGPGELFF.

The J gene is TRBJ2-1, the V gene TRBV6-6; 9 bases match TRBD2. CDR3 length: 14 amino acids. Germline CDR1 is MNHNY and CDR2 is SVGAGI (reference sequence). V dropped 6 bases and J dropped 0; count of bases not matched to a gene: 0. DNA of the CDR3: TGTGCCAGCAGGACTAGCGGCTCCTACAATGAGCAGTTCTTC. The encoded protein is CASRTSGSYNEQFF.

The chain joins TRBV7-8 to TRBJ1-2, with TRBD1 as a possible D gene (6 bases). This CDR3 region has 15 residues. The V and J ends lost 5 bases and 6 bases respectively, with 19 bases between them. CDR1 SGHVS and CDR2 FQNEAQ come from the germline V gene. CDR3 DNA: TGTGCCAGCAGCCCAGGTGGGACACAACTAGATGGCTACACCTTC. Translated: CASSPGGTQLDGYTF. Drawing the rest from reference TRBV7-8 and TRBJ1-2, the complete variable domain is GAGVSQSPRYKVAKRGQDVALRCDPISGHVSLFWYQQALGQGPEFLTYFQNEAQLDKSGLPSDRFFAERPEGSVSTLKIQRTQQEDSAVYLCASSPGGTQLDGYTFGSGTRLTVV.

The chain carries TRBV30 and TRBJ2-5, with a tentative D call TRBD2 (6 bases). Germline lookup yields CDR1 GTSNPN and CDR2 SVGIG (reference sequence). The CDR3 is 13 residues long. Trimming removed 1 base at V and 1 base at J, with 7 bases between. The CDR3 sequence: CAWSGGVQETQYF. The CDR3 DNA reads TGTGCCTGGAGTGGCGGGGTCCAAGAGACCCAGTACTTC.

This rearrangement joins TRBV2 to TRBJ1-5; D gene uncertain. V shed 4 bases and J shed 8 bases, with 15 bases lying between them. This CDR3 has 14 residues. Germline-derived CDR1 and CDR2 are SNHLY and FYNNEI. The CDR3 sequence: CASSGANGVEPQHF. CDR3 coding DNA: TGTGCCAGCAGTGGCGCGAACGGCGTCGAGCCCCAGCATTTT.